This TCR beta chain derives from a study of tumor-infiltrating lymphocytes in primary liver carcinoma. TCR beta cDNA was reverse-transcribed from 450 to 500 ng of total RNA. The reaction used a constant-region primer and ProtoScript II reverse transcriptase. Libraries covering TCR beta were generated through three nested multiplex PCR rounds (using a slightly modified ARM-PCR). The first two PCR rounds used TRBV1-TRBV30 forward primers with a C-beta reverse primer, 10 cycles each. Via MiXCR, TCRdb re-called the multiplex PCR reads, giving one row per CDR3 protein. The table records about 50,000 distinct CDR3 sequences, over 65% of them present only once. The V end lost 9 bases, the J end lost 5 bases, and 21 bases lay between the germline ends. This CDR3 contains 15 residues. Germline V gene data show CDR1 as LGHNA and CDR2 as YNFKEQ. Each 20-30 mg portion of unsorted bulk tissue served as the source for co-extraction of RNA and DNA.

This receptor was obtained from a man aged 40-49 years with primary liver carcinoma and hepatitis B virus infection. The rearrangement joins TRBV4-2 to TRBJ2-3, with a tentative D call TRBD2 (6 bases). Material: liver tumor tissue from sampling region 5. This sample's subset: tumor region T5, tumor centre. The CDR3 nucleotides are TGTGCCAGTAACCTTGATGGGGGAGGAGGAGATACGCAGTATTTT. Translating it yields CASNLDGGGGDTQYF.